This record concerns one T cell receptor beta chain sequence. Germline lookup yields CDR1 SGHDT and CDR2 YYEEEE. V shed 4 bases and J shed 7 bases, with 15 bases lying between them. There are 14 residues in the CDR3. The sample comes from a study of blood T cell repertoires in COVID-19. Study in general: Both acute and convalescent COVID-19 samples were obtained from the United States, Italy and Spain. PBMCs, B-cell-depleted T cells, or T cells provided the cDNA or gDNA that made up the material.

As handled by the study authors: Reference gene primer amplification yielded estimated nucleated cell counts. This table comes from immunoSEQ multiplex PCR, and its TCRdb copy is limited to in-frame clones, with some not included. V, J and clone size are taken as reported in that table, and D and trimming were inferred from the DNA itself. The repertoire holds approximately 110,000 clones, with almost 90% as singletons. The rearrangement joins TRBV5-6 to TRBJ1-5; the D is unclear. Input material: peripheral blood. The clonotype originates from a woman aged 45-65 years with active or convalescent COVID-19. The CDR3 nucleotides are TGTGCCAGCAGCGCAGGTCCGGGGTCCCAGCCCCAGCATTTT. Translated: CASSAGPGSQPQHF.